Below are 14 T cell receptor beta chains sequenced from a single sample in a study of shared clonotypes between healthy human individuals (dated by TCRdb to the early 2020s). Receptor libraries were prepared by the immunoSEQ multiplex PCR assay. TCRdb's version of the immuneACCESS table is confined to in-frame rearrangements and falls short of the full clone set. An unresolved V gene accounts for under half of the shortfall where checked; the remainder is of unknown origin. This sample gives just over 2,000,000 clones in total; 90% to 95% of them show up just once. About 0.13% of the sample goes to the ten largest clones. The source material was naive CD4+ T cells sorted from blood. Per the publication, the cell subset or site label means: CD45RA+ positively selected. The receptor source for this set is a man between 18 and 35 years old in good health.

J is TRBJ1-4 and V is TRBV25-1; D perhaps matches TRBD1 (5 bases). V was clipped by 8 bases and J by 14 bases, with 15 bases between them. The CDR3 runs to 11 residues. CDR1 and CDR2 from the germline V gene are MGHDK and SYGVNS. CDR3 region: CASGDWTRLFF. The DNA of the CDR3 is TGTGCCAGCGGAGACTGGACAAGGCTGTTTTTT.

The gene calls are TRBV7-9 and TRBJ1-4; 10 bases are shared with TRBD1. CDR3 length equals 15 residues. Germline V gene lookup returns CDR1 SEHNR and CDR2 FQNEAQ (reference sequence). Germline trimming cut 4 bases from V and 7 bases from J; bases unmatched to any gene: 6. The CDR3 spells CASSSLGTGVEKLFF. The CDR3 coding sequence is TGTGCCAGCAGCTCCCTTGGGACAGGGGTTGAAAAACTGTTTTTT.

The chain employs TRBV18 and TRBJ1-1; 10 bases agree with TRBD1. V shed 4 bases and J 3 bases; nucleotides not matched to a gene: 5. The CDR3 has 15 amino acids. Germline-derived CDR1 and CDR2 are KGHSH and LQKENI. Here the CDR3 DNA reads TGTGCCAGCTCACAGACAGGGGGCCGGGACACTGAAGCTTTCTTT. It codes for CASSQTGGRDTEAFF.

Details on this clone: Different DNA sequences within this sample yield the same CDR3. The chain carries TRBV27 and TRBJ1-6; TRBD1 might be the D (5 bases). Germline CDR1 reads MNHEY; CDR2 reads SMNVEV (reference sequence). The V end was cut by 3 bases, the J end by 7 bases, with 10 bases between. This CDR3 comprises 14 residues. The CDR3 DNA reads as TGTGCCAGCAGTTTCGGGACGTACAATTCACCCCTCCACTTT. It specifies CASSFGTYNSPLHF.

V gene TRBV5-7 combines with J gene TRBJ2-5, with D perhaps being TRBD1 or TRBD2 (5 bases each). Being an ORF, TRBV5-7 has a function that is uncertain. The CDR3 runs 17 residues. The V end was cut by 0 bases, the J end by 5 bases, with 20 bases between. The CDR3 coding sequence is TGTGCCAGCAGCTTGGGGGGGACGTGGTTAATCCAGGAGACCCAGTACTTC. It is translated as CASSLGGTWLIQETQYF.

This chain links TRBV6-1 with TRBJ2-7, with D hard to call. V lost 7 bases to trimming and J lost 5 bases, with 21 bases between them. Germline CDR1 MNHNS, CDR2 SASEGT. The CDR3 loop spans 15 amino acids. CDR3 DNA: TGTGCCAGCATCGAAGACACCGCTGGGATTAACGAGCAGTACTTC. It codes for CASIEDTAGINEQYF.

This clone was seen once. V gene TRBV9 combines with J gene TRBJ2-2; 11 nucleotides agree with TRBD1. The CDR3 loop spans 17 amino acids. The ends lost 3 bases at V and 4 bases at J; junction bases unmatched: 8. Germline V gives CDR1 SGDLS, CDR2 YYNGEE. CDR3 DNA: TGTGCCAGCAGCGCCGGGACAGGGGGTAAAAGCACCGGGGAGCTGTTTTTT. Amino acid sequence: CASSAGTGGKSTGELFF.

As for this clone: At the DNA level, this CDR3 is encoded by other sequences in the same sample as well. The chain uses TRBV30 and TRBJ1-4; TRBD1 agrees at 10 bases. The ends lost 5 bases at V and 7 bases at J; junction bases unmatched: 4. The CDR3 runs to 13 residues. Germline loops: CDR1 GTSNPN, CDR2 SVGIG (reference sequence). The CDR3 sequence is CAWSGTGVEKLFF. CDR3 DNA sequence: TGTGCCTGGTCCGGGACAGGGGTTGAAAAACTGTTTTTT.

This CDR3 reads CSVSQGSTEAFF. The DNA for the CDR3 is TGCAGCGTTTCACAGGGGAGCACTGAAGCTTTCTTT. V gene TRBV29-1 combines with J gene TRBJ1-1; 7 bases are shared with TRBD1. J gave up 4 bases and V 5 bases, and 4 bases lay outside the gene matches. Germline-derived CDR1 and CDR2 are SQVTM and ANQGSEA. CDR3 length: 12 amino acids.

The chain carries TRBV6-6 and TRBJ1-2; D uncertain. Germline CDR1 MNHNY, CDR2 SVGAGI (reference sequence). The CDR3 has 13 amino acids. With 8 bases removed from V and 0 bases from J, the gap between germline ends came to 10 bases. The CDR3 sequence is CASAPRANYGYTF. The CDR3, as DNA: TGTGCCAGCGCGCCGAGGGCTAACTATGGCTACACCTTC.

J is TRBJ1-2 and V is TRBV6-1; no definite D call. This CDR3 spans 13 amino acids. V was shortened by 11 bases and J by 7 bases, with 20 bases between the two germline ends. Germline loops: CDR1 MNHNS, CDR2 SASEGT. The CDR3 sequence: CAGSWTQELGYTF. CDR3 sequence (DNA): TGTGCCGGGTCCTGGACCCAGGAACTTGGCTACACCTTC.

The chain uses TRBV19 and TRBJ1-6; 7 nucleotides align to TRBD1. CDR3 length: 14 amino acids. Germline values: CDR1 LNHDA, CDR2 SQIVND (reference sequence). V lost 4 bases, J lost 9 bases, and 6 bases stayed unmatched. CDR3 sequence: CASSTDREASPLHF. For the CDR3, the DNA is TGTGCCAGTAGTACCGACAGGGAGGCTTCACCCCTCCACTTT. Filled out from reference TRBV19 and TRBJ1-6, the complete variable domain reads DGGITQSPKYLFRKEGQNVTLSCEQNLNHDAMYWYRQDPGQGLRLIYYSQIVNDFQKGDIAEGYSVSREKKESFPLTVTSAQKNPTAFYLCASSTDREASPLHFGNGTRLTVT.

With regard to this clone: With a much larger clone just one base away, this may be a read error. Other DNA variants within this sample encode the same CDR3. This chain links TRBV29-1 with TRBJ2-3, with D perhaps matching TRBD1 (6 bases). The CDR3 consists of 12 residues. From germline, CDR1 is SQVTM and CDR2 ANQGSEA. V was shortened by 6 bases and J by 4 bases, with 11 bases between the two germline ends. The CDR3 reads CSVAPGADTQYF. CDR3 coding DNA: TGCAGCGTCGCTCCAGGGGCAGATACGCAGTATTTT.

In the case of this clone: At one of its ends the junction is not consistent with the germline gene, which may arise from a read error. The rearrangement links TRBV7-7 to TRBJ2-5; 9 bases align to TRBD2. This CDR3 contains 17 residues. The germline V gene has CDR1 SSHAT and CDR2 FNYEAQ (reference sequence). CDR3 sequence reads: CASSLASPAGGFRTQYF. The CDR3 DNA reads as TGTGCTAGCAGCTTAGCGTCCCCAGCGGGGGGTTTTCGGACCCAGTACTTC.